A single sample gave rise to the 5 T cell receptor beta chains below, sequenced in a study of blood T cells in healthy people across ages. The authors ran a second PCR of roughly 7 to 11 cycles using a sample-barcoded 5' primer and a J-beta primer mix. TCRdb reprocessed the 5' RACE reads via MiXCR and lists one record per CDR3 protein. Of roughly 700,000 distinct CDR3 sequences listed, approximately 25% were seen once; the top ten hold around 9.2%. Another study also made use of these data, one on T cells of mothers and their children.

Sequencing was carried out using blood. The receptor set was obtained from a boy between 10 and 17 years old in good health.

J is TRBJ2-1 and V is TRBV5-1; D gene uncertain. The V gene lost 0 bases and the J gene lost 0 bases, with 10 bases spanning the gap. Per the germline V gene, CDR1 is SGHRS and CDR2 is YFSETQ. The CDR3 length is 16 residues. Here the CDR3 DNA reads TGCGCCAGCAGCTTGGCCGTATCAAGCTCCTACAATGAGCAGTTCTTC. It is translated as CASSLAVSSSYNEQFF.

Note on this clonotype: The junction departs from germline at one end; a sequencing error may be responsible. This chain connects TRBV7-9 to TRBJ2-1; 8 bases line up with TRBD1. The CDR3 loop spans 15 amino acids. CDR1 SEHNR and CDR2 FQNEAQ come from the germline V gene (reference sequence). The CDR3 DNA reads TGTACCAGCAGCACGCAGGACAGGGCTCGGGATGAGCAGTTCTTC. This translates into CTSSTQDRARDEQFF.

With regard to this clonotype: As the CDR3 is not closed by the conserved phenylalanine or tryptophan, this likely results from a read error. The chain has TRBV11-2 and TRBJ2-4; tentatively, D is TRBD1 (5 bases). The CDR3 covers 19 residues. The germline CDR1 and CDR2 sequences are SGHAT and FQNNGV. V was trimmed by 0 bases and J by 0 bases, leaving 18 bases between them. The DNA for the CDR3 is TGTGCCAGCAGCTTAGAAAGGGGCACGCAGGTTCTAGCCAAAAACATTCAGTACTCC. Protein: CASSLERGTQVLAKNIQYS.

This clonotype was seen a handful of times. The V gene is TRBV29-1, the J gene TRBJ2-5; 7 nucleotides align to TRBD1. With the DNA end fitting TRBJ2-1 better, the J assignment may be wrong. This CDR3 comprises 15 residues. Germline lookup yields CDR1 SQVTM and CDR2 ANQGSEA. CDR3 nucleotides: TGCAGCGTTGAAGAGGACAGGCATGGCTACAATGAGCAGTTCTTC. This encodes CSVEEDRHGYNEQFF.

This clonotype has just a few counts. The V call is TRBV27, the J call TRBJ1-2, with unresolved D. CDR3 length: 13 amino acids. V gave up 8 bases and J gave up 0 bases, with 10 bases separating them. Germline assignment: CDR1 MNHEY and CDR2 SMNVEV (reference sequence). The CDR3 spells CASRLYPNYGYTF. Written as DNA, the CDR3 is TGTGCCAGCCGATTATACCCTAACTATGGCTACACCTTC.